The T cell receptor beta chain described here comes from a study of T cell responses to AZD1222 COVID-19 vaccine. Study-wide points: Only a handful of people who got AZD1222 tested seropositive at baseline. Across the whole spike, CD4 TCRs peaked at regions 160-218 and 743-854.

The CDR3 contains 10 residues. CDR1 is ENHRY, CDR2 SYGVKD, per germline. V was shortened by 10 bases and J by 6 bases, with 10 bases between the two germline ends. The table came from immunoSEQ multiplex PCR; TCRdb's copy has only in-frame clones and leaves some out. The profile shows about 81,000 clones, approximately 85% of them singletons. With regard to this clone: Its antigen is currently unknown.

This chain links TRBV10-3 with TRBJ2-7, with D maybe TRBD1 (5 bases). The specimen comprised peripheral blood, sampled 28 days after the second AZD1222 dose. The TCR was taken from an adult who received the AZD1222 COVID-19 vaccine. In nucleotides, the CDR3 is TGTGCCACCCTAAGGGGCGAGCAGTACTTC. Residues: CATLRGEQYF.